This T cell receptor (beta chain) was documented in a study of response to subunit inactivated influenza vaccine. Notes on the study in general: Authors suggested few new T cells are recruited by each seasonal influenza vaccination.

TCRdb re-analysed the RT-PCR reads in MiXCR, keeping a single row per CDR3 protein. The data contain hundreds of thousands of distinct CDR3 sequences, about 25% of them seen just once; the ten biggest clones take up approximately 2%. As to this clonotype: Its antigen is currently unknown.

CDR1 DFQATT and CDR2 SNEGSKA come from the germline V gene (reference sequence). The CDR3 totals 16 residues. Trimming at V came to 3 bases and at J to 0 bases, leaving 6 bases not matched to a gene. The chain carries TRBV20-1 and TRBJ2-5, with TRBD1 matching 11 bases. The sample was CD4+ T cells sorted from PBMCs, taken more than 4 days after vaccination. This TCR came from a man aged 50 or older who received an inactivated influenza vaccine. In nucleotides, the CDR3 is TGCAGTGCTAGCGAGGGACAGGGGGTCAACCAAGAGACCCAGTACTTC. It codes for CSASEGQGVNQETQYF.